The clone carrying this T cell receptor beta chain was seen only a few times. The data belong to a study of tumor-infiltrating lymphocytes in primary liver carcinoma. Researchers generated TCR beta cDNA from about 500 ng of total RNA, relying on a constant-region primer. A slightly modified ARM-PCR protocol with three nested multiplex PCR rounds produced these TCR beta libraries. TRBV1-TRBV30 forward primers and a C-beta reverse primer were used in the first two PCR rounds, which each ran for 9 to 10 cycles. TCRdb processed the multiplex PCR reads anew with MiXCR; each CDR3 protein has one entry. The data show under 110,000 distinct CDR3 sequences, 65% to 75% seen once. The CDR3 runs 15 residues. Germline CDR1 reads SGHAT; CDR2 reads FQNNGV. V lost 0 bases and J 3 bases, leaving 12 bases between the germline ends. Joint extraction of RNA and DNA used 20-30 mg of bulk tissue that was unsorted.

Sequencing was carried out using liver tumor tissue from sampling region 2. Subset specified: tumor region T2, inferior pole. This sequence originates from an older woman with primary liver carcinoma and hepatitis B virus infection. The chain recombines TRBV11-2 with TRBJ2-7, with D hard to call. The CDR3 bases are TGTGCCAGCAGCTTAGATAAAGGCGAGGACTACGAGCAGTACTTC. Translating gives CASSLDKGEDYEQYF.